Listed here are 16 T cell receptor beta chains from one sample, sequenced in a study of T cell repertoires in cytomegalovirus infection. TCRdb passed the reads through MiXCR, listing each CDR3 protein once. The data hold hundreds of thousands of distinct CDR3 sequences, with 25% to 40% observed a single time. What was sequenced was PBMCs. These receptors were obtained from a human donor in good health (CMV status not recorded). Some clones in this sample may be carry-over from other donors' samples.

In this sample, this clonotype turned up a few times. The chain joins TRBV7-2 to TRBJ1-1; 8 bases map to TRBD1. V shed 3 bases and J 1 base; nucleotides not matched to a gene: 7. This CDR3 contains 16 residues. Per germline, CDR1 SGHTA and CDR2 FQGNSA. The CDR3 nucleotides are TGTGCCAGCAGCTTCAGGGACAGGTACCCGAACACTGAAGCTTTCTTT. Translation gives CASSFRDRYPNTEAFF.

The chain links TRBV6-6 to TRBJ2-7; TRBD1 might be the D (6 bases). Germline V gene sequence: CDR1 MNHNY, CDR2 SVGAGI (reference sequence). V was cut by 7 bases and J by 7 bases, with 17 bases left in between. The CDR3 runs 13 residues. The CDR3 sequence: CASTQGPKGEQYF. CDR3 nucleotides: TGTGCCAGCACCCAGGGGCCGAAGGGGGAGCAGTACTTC.

This clonotype was seen a few times. The chain carries TRBV6-2 or TRBV6-3 and TRBJ1-5; TRBD1 aligns across 8 bases. Germline CDR1 and CDR2: MNHEY and SVGEGT. Unmatched junction bases numbered 6, after V lost 8 bases and J lost 6 bases. The CDR3 has 13 residues. CDR3 in DNA: TGTGCCAGCGGCGACAGGGGAAGTCAGCCCCAGCATTTT. Encoded protein: CASGDRGSQPQHF.

This chain connects TRBV15 to TRBJ1-2; TRBD1 might be the D (6 bases). Germline V gene data show CDR1 as LNHNV and CDR2 as YYDKDF (reference sequence). Trimming left V 0 bases short and J 0 bases short, with 8 bases between. This CDR3 has 15 residues. CDR3 loop: CATSRDRGANYGYTF. The CDR3 nucleotides are TGTGCCACCAGCAGAGACAGGGGAGCTAACTATGGCTACACCTTC.

In this sample, this clonotype turned up a few times. J is TRBJ1-1 and V is TRBV6-2 or TRBV6-3, with 8 bases aligning to TRBD1. Germline CDR1 and CDR2: MNHEY and SVGEGT. Trimming took 6 bases from V and 4 from J; bases not matched to a gene: 10. CDR3 size: 15 residues. As DNA, the CDR3 is TGTGCCAGCAGAGAAACAGGGGGACGTAGCACTGAAGCTTTCTTT. Translation: CASRETGGRSTEAFF.

The chain has TRBV6-1 and TRBJ1-5; D is perhaps TRBD1 (5 bases). There are 14 residues in the CDR3. Deletions cut 10 bases from V and 5 bases from J, with 18 bases between. CDR1 is MNHNS, CDR2 SASEGT, per germline. The CDR3 DNA reads as TGTGCCACCTGTCGGGGCAGCGACTATCAGCCCCAGCATTTT. As protein: CATCRGSDYQPQHF.

Comments on this clonotype: With a much larger clone just one base away, this may be a read error. J is TRBJ2-1 and V is TRBV7-2; D is perhaps TRBD2 (5 bases). Germline V gives CDR1 SGHTA, CDR2 FQGNSA. The CDR3 loop spans 13 amino acids. The CDR3: CASRRVGNNEPFF. CDR3 sequence (DNA): TGTGCCAGCAGAAGGGTCGGGAACAATGAGCCGTTCTTC.

CDR3 protein: CASSPWDSSYEQYF. The DNA for the CDR3 is TGTGCCAGCAGCCCTTGGGACAGCTCCTACGAGCAGTACTTC. The chain uses TRBV3-1 and TRBJ2-7; 7 bases align to TRBD1. CDR3 size: 14 residues. Germline CDR1 and CDR2: LGHDT and YNNKEL (reference sequence). Trimming at V came to 4 bases and at J to 0 bases, leaving 3 bases not matched to a gene.

At least ten counts were recorded for this clonotype. The V gene is TRBV29-1, the J gene TRBJ2-7, with a possible D match to TRBD2 (7 bases). This CDR3 contains 12 residues. V was cut by 7 bases and J by 3 bases, with 13 bases left in between. Germline V CDR1 and CDR2: SQVTM, ANQGSEA. CDR3 residues: CSGGGTHYEQYF. CDR3 bases: TGCAGCGGGGGGGGGACACACTACGAGCAGTACTTC.

Points on this clonotype: Compared with germline, one end of the junction differs, possibly owing to a read error. The CDR3 DNA sequence: TGCAGCGTTGAAGGTTCCCGGGGTCGAGGGACAGCAGGCTTC. Protein: CSVEGSRGRGTAGF. The chain combines TRBV29-1 with TRBJ1-2, with TRBD1 matching 7 bases. Germline assignment: CDR1 SQVTM and CDR2 ANQGSEA. There are 14 residues in the CDR3.

Only a few counts were recorded for this clonotype. The V gene is TRBV6-1, the J gene TRBJ2-3; a possible D gene is TRBD2 (6 bases). V was cut by 2 bases and J by 1 base, with 10 bases left in between. This CDR3 is built from 15 residues. Germline CDR1 and CDR2: MNHNS and SASEGT. The CDR3 is CASSETRGGTDTQYF. CDR3 nucleotides: TGTGCCAGCAGTGAAACGCGGGGAGGCACAGATACGCAGTATTTT.

As regards this clonotype: A read error may account for a junction end that differs from germline. CDR3 in amino acids: CDSNLGSGNTIYF. DNA of the CDR3: TGTGACAGCAACTTGGGCTCTGGAAACACCATATATTTT. V and J are TRBV7-6 and TRBJ1-3; D gene unclear. The CDR3 length is 13 residues. Germline-derived CDR1 and CDR2 are SGHVS and FNYEAQ.

V gene TRBV19 combines with J gene TRBJ1-1; weak D call: TRBD1 (5 bases). CDR1 is LNHDA and CDR2 is SQIVND in the germline V gene (reference sequence). The CDR3 loop spans 14 amino acids. V was cut by 1 base and J by 0 bases, with 6 bases left in between. DNA for the CDR3: TGTGCCAGTAGTATAGGGGGACTGAACACTGAAGCTTTCTTT. Its protein is CASSIGGLNTEAFF.

The V call is TRBV27, the J call TRBJ1-3; D is perhaps TRBD1 (6 bases). CDR1 and CDR2 (germline): MNHEY, SMNVEV (reference sequence). V lost 4 bases and J lost 4, with 11 bases in between. The length of the CDR3 is 14 residues. Here the CDR3 reads CASSWGAGGNTIYF. CDR3 in DNA: TGTGCCAGCAGTTGGGGGGCGGGCGGAAACACCATATATTTT.

The chain couples TRBV2 to TRBJ2-7, with D perhaps matching TRBD1 (5 bases). Per germline, CDR1 SNHLY and CDR2 FYNNEI. Trimming shortened V by 4 bases and J by 4 bases, and 20 bases separated the two germline ends. The CDR3 spans 16 residues. In DNA form, the CDR3 reads TGTGCCAGCAGTGGACCTGGACAACGTCCCTTTTACGAGCAGTACTTC. Translating gives CASSGPGQRPFYEQYF.

The gene calls are TRBV20-1 and TRBJ2-5; either TRBD1 or TRBD2 may fit D (5 bases each). V gave up 6 bases and J gave up 1 base, with 9 bases separating them. CDR1 is DFQATT, CDR2 SNEGSKA, per germline (reference sequence). This CDR3 contains 12 residues. CDR3 region: CSAPGTQETQYF. The DNA of the CDR3 is TGCAGTGCCCCGGGGACCCAAGAGACCCAGTACTTC.